The 6 T cell receptor beta chains below all came from one sample that was sequenced in a study of cytomegalovirus exposure and HLA in healthy donors. The PCR was carried out with 60 Vbeta primers and 13 Jbeta primers. Measured with immunoSEQ multiplex PCR; TCRdb has only the in-frame clones, and not every one. Of around 210,000 clones in the sample, about 85% were seen once. Sequenced input: PBMCs. Receptor source: a male donor in good health and CMV-seropositive.

The chain recombines TRBV7-7 with TRBJ2-7; 12 bases match TRBD2. The CDR3 extends over 17 amino acids. The trim removed 5 bases at V and 3 bases at J, leaving 11 bases unmatched. CDR1 is SSHAT and CDR2 is FNYEAQ in the germline V gene (reference sequence). The CDR3 sequence is CASSQHPRTSGVYEQYF. CDR3 DNA sequence: TGTGCCAGCAGCCAACATCCAAGGACTAGCGGGGTCTACGAGCAGTACTTC.

The chain combines TRBV6-1 with TRBJ2-2; 8 bases fit TRBD2. The germline CDR1 and CDR2 sequences are MNHNS and SASEGT. The CDR3 consists of 19 residues. The trim removed 3 bases at V and 5 bases at J, leaving 17 bases unmatched. CDR3 in DNA: TGTGCCAGCAGTGACCTTGGAAGGGAAGCGGGAGTAAATACCGGGGAGCTGTTTTTT. Translation gives CASSDLGREAGVNTGELFF.

V and J are TRBV9 and TRBJ2-1; 8 bases fit TRBD1. This CDR3 region has 16 residues. Trimming removed 4 bases from V and 1 base from J; junction bases left unmatched: 7. Germline CDR1 is SGDLS and CDR2 is YYNGEE. CDR3 DNA: TGTGCCAGCAGCCCCAGACAGGGGAAATCCTACAATGAGCAGTTCTTC. Protein: CASSPRQGKSYNEQFF.

The chain is built from TRBV11-2 and TRBJ1-1, with D unresolved. CDR3 size: 14 residues. V was pared by 1 base and J by 1 base, with 7 bases between. The germline gives CDR1 SGHAT, CDR2 FQNNGV. CDR3 in DNA: TGTGCCAGCAGCTTAGGGTCCGGGAACACTGAAGCTTTCTTT. Its protein is CASSLGSGNTEAFF. Combining the CDR3 with reference TRBV11-2 and TRBJ1-1 gives the whole variable domain EAGVAQSPRYKIIEKRQSVAFWCNPISGHATLYWYQQILGQGPKLLIQFQNNGVVDDSQLPKDRFSAERLKGVDSTLKIQPAKLEDSAVYLCASSLGSGNTEAFFGQGTRLTVV.

A single count supports this clone. The chain couples TRBV7-9 to TRBJ1-2; TRBD1 matches 11 bases. The CDR3 extends over 15 amino acids. The V segment lost 5 bases and the J segment 8 bases; nucleotides outside the gene matches: 10. CDR1 is SEHNR, CDR2 FQNEAQ, per germline (reference sequence). The DNA for the CDR3 is TGTGCCAGCAGCGCGAGGGACAGGGGGTTGACCGGCTACACCTTC. Translated: CASSARDRGLTGYTF.

V is TRBV7-8 and J is TRBJ1-5; 9 bases are shared with TRBD1. CDR1 SGHVS and CDR2 FQNEAQ come from the germline V gene. J was trimmed by 0 bases and V by 0 bases; bases with no gene match: 6. This CDR3 is 18 amino acids long. This CDR3 reads CASSLAGQGINSNQPQHF. In DNA form, the CDR3 reads TGTGCCAGCAGCTTAGCGGGACAGGGAATAAATAGCAATCAGCCCCAGCATTTT.